This TCR beta chain was found in a study of OX40 agonist ivuxolimab in advanced cancers. A note on this clone: Other DNA sequences in the sample encode the same CDR3.

Germline-derived CDR1 and CDR2 are SGHTA and FQGNSA. Trimming took off 5 bases at V and 9 bases at J, with 8 bases between the two ends. The CDR3 is made up of 11 amino acids. Generated by immunoSEQ multiplex PCR, the TCRdb table keeps only in-frame clones and is missing some. The sample has under 80,000 clones, roughly 90% seen once; the top ten hold 0.75% to 1%. The TCR was taken from an adult with an advanced solid tumor such as melanoma, head and neck, liver or kidney cancer. V gene TRBV7-2 combines with J gene TRBJ2-1; a possible D gene is TRBD2 (5 bases). Specimen: CD4+ or CD8+ T cells sorted from blood, collected in a trial of the OX40 agonist ivuxolimab. The CDR3 region is CASSPEGEQFF. The CDR3 nucleotides read TGTGCCAGCAGCCCAGAGGGTGAGCAGTTCTTC.